A selection of T cell receptor beta chains follows, all from one sample in a study of T cells in Graves' hyperthyroidism and ophthalmopathy. One entry per CDR3 protein results from TCRdb running MiXCR on the multiplex PCR reads. The table shows about 700,000 distinct CDR3 sequences, with less than 15% occurring only once. The sequenced sample was blood. These receptors originate from a woman younger than 35 with Graves' hyperthyroidism. The CDR3 runs from the conserved cysteine through the conserved F or W. D genes are given only for firm matches. Clone size is stated in some rows and not others, as once, few, many or a class when expanded.

many	TRBJ1-1	TRBD1	TRBV19	TGTGCCAGCCTGGGACAGGTGTACACTGAAGCTTTCTTT	CASLGQVYTEAFF
-	TRBJ2-1	-	TRBV19	TGTGCCAGTAGTAACCTTACCCTGGGGCGCCAACTTTACAATGAGCAGTTCTTC	CASSNLTLGRQLYNEQFF
few	TRBJ2-1	-	TRBV29-1	TGCAGCGCCGCGAGCGACTTGCCGAAGGATGAGCAGTTCTTC	CSAASDLPKDEQFF
many	TRBJ2-1	-	TRBV18	TGTGCCAGCTCACCATCAGCGGCCAATGAGCAGTTCTTC	CASSPSAANEQFF
-	TRBJ1-5	-	TRBV24-1	TGTGCCACCAGTGACCCCAGGGTTTTGGGTCAGCCCCAGCATTTT	CATSDPRVLGQPQHF
few	TRBJ1-4	-	TRBV7-2	TGTGCCAAACGGGGAAGGAGGGAACGGGATTCTTTGATAGCAACTAATGAAAAACTGTTTTTT	CAKRGRRERDSLIATNEKLFF
few	TRBJ2-7	-	TRBV28	TGTGCCAGCAGTTCGGACAGCATACCCTACGAGCAGTACTTC	CASSSDSIPYEQYF
few	TRBJ1-2	-	TRBV19	TGTGCCAGTAGTCACAGGGCTACCAACTATGGCTACACCTTC	CASSHRATNYGYTF
-	TRBJ2-1	TRBD2	TRBV4-1	TGCGCCAGCAGTTCCCTAGCGGACCCCTACAATGAGCAGTTCTTC	CASSSLADPYNEQFF
-	TRBJ2-3	-	TRBV5-4	TGTGCCAGCAGCTTCCTCGTCGGGGACCCAGATACGCAGTATTTT	CASSFLVGDPDTQYF
many	TRBJ1-5	TRBD1	TRBV29-1	TGCAGCGTCCGGACAGGGGACAATCAGCCCCAGCATTTT	CSVRTGDNQPQHF
-	TRBJ2-2	-	TRBV6-5	TGTGCCAGCAGTTACTCGAAGGGGACCGGGGAGCTGTTTTTT	CASSYSKGTGELFF
many	TRBJ1-2	TRBD1	TRBV7-9	TGTGCCAGCAGCTCCGGGACAGGGGGCCTAGGTGGCTACACCTTC	CASSSGTGGLGGYTF
many	TRBJ2-7	-	TRBV29-1	TGCAGCGTTGAACGGGAGAATTCGTACGAGCAGTACTTC	CSVERENSYEQYF
-	TRBJ2-1	TRBD2	TRBV15	TGTGCCACCAGCAGATCCGGGACTAGCGGTACTGCTATTATCCGGTTCTTC	CATSRSGTSGTAIIRFF
-	TRBJ1-6	-	TRBV19	TGTGCCAGTAGTATAGTTTGGGGAGGGAATTCACCCCTCCACTTT	CASSIVWGGNSPLHF
many	TRBJ1-6	-	TRBV6-5	TGTGCCAGCAGTTACTCGAATAACCGTAATTCACCCCTCCACTTT	CASSYSNNRNSPLHF
many	TRBJ2-1	TRBD1	TRBV29-1	TGCAGCGTCAGGGGGAGATCCTACAATGAGCAGTTCTTC	CSVRGRSYNEQFF
-	TRBJ2-7	-	TRBV6-2/TRBV6-3	TGTGCCAGCAGTTACTCGTCTCCAACCACGAGCTCCTACGAGCAGTACTTC	CASSYSSPTTSSYEQYF
many	TRBJ2-2	-	TRBV11-2	TGTGCCAGCAGCTTAATGGCCGCGGGGGCCACCGGGGAGCTGTTTTTT	CASSLMAAGATGELFF
few	TRBJ2-7	-	TRBV5-1	TGCGCCAGCAGCCCTCAGGGAAACCACGAGCAGTACTTC	CASSPQGNHEQYF
many	TRBJ2-3	TRBD2	TRBV6-6	TGTGCCAGCAGTTACTCGAGCGGGAGGGGAGATACGCAGTATTTT	CASSYSSGRGDTQYF
many	TRBJ2-1	TRBD2	TRBV12-3/TRBV12-4	TGTGCCAGCAGTTCCACTATCGGGACTAGCGGGAGTAAGGGTTCCTACAATGAGCAGTTCTTC	CASSSTIGTSGSKGSYNEQFF
-	TRBJ2-5	TRBD1	TRBV6-6	TGTGCCAGCAGTTACTCGATCGGGACAGGGTTCCAAGAGACCCAGTACTTC	CASSYSIGTGFQETQYF
-	TRBJ1-5	TRBD1	TRBV7-9	TGTGCCAGCGAATCGAAAACTGACAGGGGGGATCAGCCCCAGCATTTT	CASESKTDRGDQPQHF
many	TRBJ2-1	TRBD2	TRBV5-1	TGCGCCAGCAGCTACGCTAGCGGGAGTTATTCCGATGAGCAGTTCTTC	CASSYASGSYSDEQFF
many	TRBJ1-2	TRBD1	TRBV13	TGTGCCAGCAGCGTACAGGGGAACTATGGCTACACCTTC	CASSVQGNYGYTF
many	TRBJ1-1	TRBD1	TRBV6-6	TGTGCCAGCAGTTACACTACGGGACAGGTTCGCACTGAAGCTTTCTTT	CASSYTTGQVRTEAFF
-	TRBJ2-3	TRBD2	TRBV18	TGTGCCAGCTCACCACCGCGCGGGAGGGCCCGAGATACGCAGTATTTT	CASSPPRGRARDTQYF
-	TRBJ1-5	-	TRBV7-9	TGTGCCAGCAGCTTAGCAGGGGCCAATCAGCCCCAGCATTTT	CASSLAGANQPQHF